The T cell receptor (beta chain) described here comes from a study of HIV-infected patients and healthy controls. Around 530 ng RNA was reverse transcribed with alpha and beta constant-region primers. Using multiplexing indices, alpha and beta chain libraries were generated apart by chain-specific third strand synthesis. MiXCR, run by TCRdb on the 5' RACE reads, gives a single entry per CDR3 protein. The sample lists 7,500 to 8,000 distinct CDR3 sequences; over 5% were seen once. This clonotype is medium-sized (0.01 to 0.1%) in the sample. All unsorted peripheral T cells were captured because whole blood was used without fractionation. The germline V gene has CDR1 KGHDR and CDR2 SFDVKD. CDR3 size: 17 residues. V lost 2 bases, J lost 7 bases, and 10 bases stayed unmatched.

The TCR originated in an adult with HIV infection. The J gene is TRBJ2-1, the V gene TRBV24-1, with 10 positions matching TRBD2. The specimen comprised blood, sampled before antiretroviral therapy. The CDR3 DNA reads TGTGCCACCAGTGATTACTCTACTAGCGGGGCGGTGAATGAGCAGTTCTTC. Amino acids: CATSDYSTSGAVNEQFF.